Sequencing of this TCR beta chain was carried out in a study of OX40 agonist ivuxolimab in advanced cancers. This clone was seen a few times. No antigen is known for it. Study-wide findings and caveats: Expansion of clones was among the lowest in partial responders at 0.1-3.0 mg/kg. Relative to CD4+ cells, CD8+ T cells on average had more expanded clones.

The V gene end was trimmed by 0 bases and the J gene end by 3 bases; junction bases not matched to a gene: 6. Germline assignment: CDR1 MGHRA and CDR2 YSYEKL. The CDR3 runs 16 residues. Only in-frame clones appear in the TCRdb table, and some are missing; sequencing was by immunoSEQ multiplex PCR. The data contain 60,000 or so clones, approximately 92% of them singletons. The source of this sequence is an adult with an advanced solid tumor such as melanoma, head and neck, liver or kidney cancer. The genes are TRBV4-1 and TRBJ1-2, with TRBD1 matching over 8 bases. The sample consisted of CD4+ or CD8+ T cells sorted from blood, taken in a trial of the OX40 agonist ivuxolimab. Written as DNA, the CDR3 is TGCGCCAGCAGCCAAGATTTAGGCAGGGGGCACTATGGCTACACCTTC. Its translation: CASSQDLGRGHYGYTF.